This T cell receptor beta chain was recorded in a study of blood T cell repertoires in COVID-19 (dated by TCRdb to 2018 to 2021). At the level of the whole study: Samples covering the acute and convalescent phases of COVID-19 were provided by collaborators in the United States, Italy and Spain. The repertoires were made available in a free public database intended to serve as a resource for research on the immune response to SARS-CoV-2. The samples were drawn from the first 160 participants of the ongoing ImmuneRACE study and from about 1,200 subjects provided by 6 global collaborators. A de-identified subject ID, COVID-19 status, age in years and sex were almost always included in the sample metadata. Where HLA class I and class II types were available, the types were taken from metadata supplied by the sample provider, not from assay-based typing. The dataset comprised deeply sampled blood TCRbeta repertoires from subjects exposed to, actively infected with, or recovered from COVID-19. The prospective study material was composed of cDNA or gDNA derived from T cells, B-cell-depleted T cells, or PBMCs.

What the work shows at the level of the full study, not this receptor alone: How much clinical and demographic metadata was included differed by source and by participant, and the metadata was provided uncurated.

TCRbeta CDR3 regions were amplified from genomic DNA by means of the immunoSEQ Assay, a bias-controlled multiplex PCR. In the authors' own workflow: The number of nucleated cells in each sample was estimated by amplification of reference gene primers within the assay. To quantify the absolute abundance of each unique TCRbeta CDR3 rearrangement, sequence reads were collapsed and filtered. For each sample, productive Simpson clonality was calculated by taking the square root of Simpson's diversity index across productive rearrangements. Held by TCRdb, this immuneACCESS table contains in-frame sequences only and omits some clones. Under half of the omission traces to an unresolved V gene where checked; the cause of the rest is unknown. That table supplies the V and J calls and clone size; D and trimming were determined from the DNA. This sample has almost 200,000 clones in its table, and around 90% of those were observed once. The ten top clones hold over 7% of the sample.

Participants in the prospective study were enrolled through a virtual design, were aged about 18 to 100 years, and lived in some 24 United States geographic areas. In the prospective study, cohorts were assigned on the basis of participant-reported clinical history obtained from a screening survey and a study questionnaire. Recovered participants in ImmuneRACE Cohort 3 were defined by two consecutive negative NP/OP PCR tests, clearance by a healthcare professional, or resolution of symptoms. Mobile phlebotomists in the prospective study collected whole blood, serum and a nasopharyngeal or oropharyngeal swab from every participant. Additional blood draws and questionnaires over an approximately 2-month period could optionally be provided by prospective study participants. Before DNA extraction, prospective study blood samples were shipped either frozen or at room temperature. With respect to this clone: It lacks a known antigen. Qualities for individual bases were not recorded, and no much larger clone is one base off.

Sequences GTSNPN (CDR1) and SVGIG (CDR2) are obtained from the germline V gene (reference sequence). Inclusive of the bounding cysteine and phenylalanine, the CDR3 is 13 residues long. Only the CDR3 portion is preserved as DNA: 39 bases, with reading frame beginning at the first base. The junction carries 9 bases between V and J, which are trimmed by 1 base and 6 bases respectively. Sample: PBMCs or T cells enriched from blood (not recorded which). The chain uses TRBV30 and TRBJ1-4; matching of 6 bases hints at TRBD1 as the D gene. This TCR came from a woman aged 18-30 years who had recovered from COVID-19. The bases are TGTGCCTGGAGTGCAGGGGATTATGAAAAACTGTTTTTT. This encodes CAWSAGDYEKLFF.